This TCR beta chain was sequenced in a study of T-cell reconstitution after alpha-beta-depleted transplantation in children. Study-level results: Newly produced T cells mostly provided counts and TCRbeta diversity after one year, as hyperexpanded clones declined. Several hundred graft clones that had expanded were reportedly the source of alpha-beta T cells about two months after transplant. Some patients showed high day-60 TCRbeta diversity, which derived from surviving recipient T cells and thymic progenitors.

Trimming shortened V by 5 bases and J by 12 bases, and 17 bases separated the two germline ends. The CDR3 has 13 amino acids. The germline CDR1 and CDR2 sequences are SSHAT and FNYEAQ (reference sequence). Library preparation (for TCRbeta) was performed with unique molecular identifiers. Using its own MiXCR run on the PCR reads, TCRdb lists one record per CDR3 protein. The sample consists of around 500,000 distinct CDR3 sequences, 23% of them appearing once. About this clonotype: The antigen is undetermined.

The origin of this receptor is a boy younger than two who had a stem cell transplant for acute myeloid leukemia, so the T cells may come from the graft donor. The rearrangement uses TRBV7-7 and TRBJ2-1; D might be TRBD2 (6 bases). The sample consisted of PBMCs, mostly from graft donor cells, taken 360 days after TCRalphabeta/CD19-depleted stem cell transplant. Here the CDR3 DNA reads TGTGCCAGCAGCACTAGCACTGGAACGGGGCAGTTCTTC. This translates into CASSTSTGTGQFF. Combining the CDR3 with reference TRBV7-7 and TRBJ2-1 gives the whole variable domain GAGVSQSPRYKVTKRGQDVTLRCDPISSHATLYWYQQALGQGPEFLTYFNYEAQPDKSGLPSDRFSAERPEGSISTLTIQRTEQRDSAMYRCASSTSTGTGQFFGPGTRLTVL.